A single sample is the source of the 22 T cell receptor beta chains below, sequenced in a study of T cell responses to AZD1222 COVID-19 vaccine. Clones were sequenced by immunoSEQ multiplex PCR, and TCRdb holds only the in-frame ones, with some missing. The table has around 60,000 clones, 75% to 95% seen once. Sequences were derived from peripheral blood, sampled 28 days after the second dose of the MenACWY control vaccine. The receptors come from an adult who received the MenACWY meningococcal vaccine as a control.

The chain employs TRBV11-3 and TRBJ1-5; D not resolved. CDR3 length equals 15 residues. V was pared by 1 base and J by 3 bases, with 10 bases between. Germline V CDR1 and CDR2: SGHNT, YENEEA. The CDR3 DNA reads TGTGCCAGCAGCTTAGTTAAGTGCACCAATCAGCCCCAGCATTTT. As protein: CASSLVKCTNQPQHF.

This rearrangement joins TRBV19 to TRBJ1-6; no firm D call. This CDR3 spans 13 amino acids. V lost 0 bases and J 7 bases, leaving 4 bases between the germline ends. Germline-derived CDR1 and CDR2 are LNHDA and SQIVND (reference sequence). CDR3 protein: CASSIEGNSPLHF. The CDR3 DNA follows: TGTGCCAGTAGTATAGAGGGAAATTCACCCCTCCACTTT. The entire variable domain, with the rest obtained from reference TRBV19 and TRBJ1-6, is as follows: DGGITQSPKYLFRKEGQNVTLSCEQNLNHDAMYWYRQDPGQGLRLIYYSQIVNDFQKGDIAEGYSVSREKKESFPLTVTSAQKNPTAFYLCASSIEGNSPLHFGNGTRLTVT.

The chain recombines TRBV5-1 with TRBJ1-5; D is perhaps TRBD1 (6 bases). The germline V gene encodes CDR1 SGHRS and CDR2 YFSETQ. V lost 0 bases to trimming and J lost 0 bases, with 10 bases between them. This CDR3 is built from 16 residues. DNA of the CDR3: TGCGCCAGCAGCTTGGTTCCAGGGGTTAGCAATCAGCCCCAGCATTTT. It codes for CASSLVPGVSNQPQHF.

The chain is built from TRBV9 and TRBJ2-5; possible D gene TRBD2, 5 bases. Germline V gene data show CDR1 as SGDLS and CDR2 as YYNGEE. Trimming took 2 bases from V and 5 from J, leaving 13 bases between them. This CDR3 has 14 amino acids. This CDR3 is CASSVDSQVETQYF. In nucleotides, the CDR3 is TGTGCCAGCAGCGTGGACTCGCAGGTGGAGACCCAGTACTTC. Drawing the rest from reference TRBV9 and TRBJ2-5, the complete variable domain is DSGVTQTPKHLITATGQRVTLRCSPRSGDLSVYWYQQSLDQGLQFLIQYYNGEERAKGNILERFSAQQFPDLHSELNLSSLELGDSALYFCASSVDSQVETQYFGPGTRLLVL.

V usage is TRBV4-3 and J usage is TRBJ1-1; D is possibly TRBD1 (6 bases). The V gene's germline CDR1 is LGHNA and CDR2 YSLEER. V was shortened by 4 bases and J by 4 bases, with 16 bases between the two germline ends. This CDR3 is 15 amino acids long. This chain's CDR3 is CASSRKQGEGTEAFF. DNA of the CDR3: TGCGCCAGCAGCCGCAAACAGGGAGAAGGCACTGAAGCTTTCTTT.

This chain joins TRBV28 and TRBJ2-7; 10 bases match TRBD2. Germline V gives CDR1 MDHEN, CDR2 SYDVKM. The CDR3 contains 14 residues. V lost 10 bases and J lost 2; bases outside the gene matches: 8. In nucleotides, the CDR3 is TGTGCCATCCGACCTAGCGGGAGTGCCTACGAGCAGTACTTC. Translating it yields CAIRPSGSAYEQYF.

With regard to this clone: A junction end diverges from the germline sequence, so it may reflect a read error. The chain combines TRBV7-2 with TRBJ2-5, with D perhaps given as TRBD1 or TRBD2 (6 bases each). The length of the CDR3 is 16 residues. Germline lookup yields CDR1 SGHTA and CDR2 FQGNSA. For the CDR3, the DNA is TGTGCCAGCTGCTTGGTGGGGTGGGGGGCGGGGGAGACCCAGTACTTC. Translated, it gives CASCLVGWGAGETQYF.

This chain uses TRBV7-9 with TRBJ1-5, with 11 nucleotides matching TRBD1. This CDR3 comprises 14 residues. From germline, CDR1 is SEHNR and CDR2 FQNEAQ (reference sequence). Losses at the gene ends were 5 bases for V and 6 bases for J; bases not matched to a gene: 3. The CDR3 DNA reads TGTGCCAGCAGCCGGACAGGGGGCGGTCAGCCCCAGCATTTT. It encodes CASSRTGGGQPQHF. Filled out from reference TRBV7-9 and TRBJ1-5, the complete variable domain reads DTGVSQNPRHKITKRGQNVTFRCDPISEHNRLYWYRQTLGQGPEFLTYFQNEAQLEKSRLLSDRFSAERPKGSFSTLEIQRTEQGDSAMYLCASSRTGGGQPQHFGDGTRLSIL.

The chain couples TRBV2 to TRBJ2-3; D is ambiguous. CDR1 is SNHLY, CDR2 FYNNEI, per germline. This CDR3 contains 13 residues. With 8 bases removed from V and 2 bases from J, the gap between germline ends came to 11 bases. CDR3 in amino acids: CASSILYTDTQYF. In nucleotides, the CDR3 is TGTGCCAGCTCGATACTTTACACAGATACGCAGTATTTT.

The rearrangement uses TRBV6-5 and TRBJ1-2, with D possibly being TRBD1 (5 bases). Trimming left V 6 bases short and J 4 bases short, with 18 bases between. The CDR3 covers 15 residues. Per germline, CDR1 MNHEY and CDR2 SVGAGI. CDR3 loop: CASSPARGSGYGYTF. In DNA form, the CDR3 reads TGTGCCAGCAGCCCAGCTAGGGGCTCGGGCTATGGCTACACCTTC.

The V call is TRBV5-1, the J call TRBJ2-5, with 7 nucleotides matching TRBD2. The germline CDR1 and CDR2 sequences are SGHRS and YFSETQ. The CDR3 extends over 14 amino acids. V trimming: 2 bases; J trimming: 2 bases; junction bases outside the gene matches: 3. CDR3 sequence: CASSFGAGQETQYF. The DNA of the CDR3 is TGCGCCAGCAGCTTCGGAGCGGGGCAAGAGACCCAGTACTTC.

CDR3 bases: TGTGCCAGCAGCTTAGGATTACAGGGGAACACTGAAGCTTTCTTT. It specifies CASSLGLQGNTEAFF. The chain carries TRBV11-2 and TRBJ1-1; D perhaps matches TRBD1 (6 bases). V lost 1 base and J lost 1, with 10 bases in between. The CDR3 runs to 15 residues. Germline V gene data show CDR1 as SGHAT and CDR2 as FQNNGV. Full variable domain (rest looked up from reference TRBV11-2 and TRBJ1-1): EAGVAQSPRYKIIEKRQSVAFWCNPISGHATLYWYQQILGQGPKLLIQFQNNGVVDDSQLPKDRFSAERLKGVDSTLKIQPAKLEDSAVYLCASSLGLQGNTEAFFGQGTRLTVV.

The chain combines TRBV5-1 with TRBJ1-1, with D unclear. Trimming took off 0 bases at V and 1 base at J, with 7 bases between the two ends. The V gene's germline CDR1 is SGHRS and CDR2 YFSETQ. The CDR3 length is 14 residues. In DNA form, the CDR3 reads TGCGCCAGCAGCTTGGGAACCGCGAACACTGAAGCTTTCTTT. Amino acid sequence: CASSLGTANTEAFF.

The chain combines TRBV9 with TRBJ1-5; weak D call: TRBD1 (6 bases). The V gene lost 0 bases and the J gene lost 6 bases, with 13 bases spanning the gap. This CDR3 has 15 amino acids. The germline gives CDR1 SGDLS, CDR2 YYNGEE. The CDR3 here is CASSVGGGKGQPQHF. DNA of the CDR3: TGTGCCAGCAGCGTAGGAGGGGGGAAAGGTCAGCCCCAGCATTTT.

The chain employs TRBV19 and TRBJ1-2; D may be TRBD1 (5 bases). The CDR3 totals 14 residues. Between the trimmed V and J ends, which lost 3 bases and 3 bases, there was a span of 11 bases. Looked up from germline, CDR1 is LNHDA and CDR2 is SQIVND (reference sequence). The CDR3 protein is CASSMGTAYYGYTF. For the CDR3, the DNA is TGTGCCAGTAGTATGGGGACCGCTTACTATGGCTACACCTTC.

This clone has only one observation. The chain uses TRBV18 and TRBJ1-2; D is possibly TRBD1 (5 bases). V was clipped by 7 bases and J by 2 bases, with 11 bases between them. There are 13 residues in the CDR3. The germline V gene has CDR1 KGHSH and CDR2 LQKENI. CDR3 sequence: CASLPGRNYGYTF. The CDR3 DNA reads as TGTGCCAGCTTACCGGGGCGGAACTATGGCTACACCTTC.

The CDR3 spells CASSFRDNGYTF. CDR3 coding DNA: TGTGCCAGCAGCTTCCGGGATAATGGCTACACCTTC. The chain carries TRBV5-5 and TRBJ1-2, with D hard to call. Trimming removed 2 bases from V and 6 bases from J, with 8 bases in between. This CDR3 spans 12 amino acids. CDR1 and CDR2 (germline): SGHKS, YYEKEE (reference sequence).

This clone has only one observation. The gene calls are TRBV24-1 and TRBJ1-2, with D perhaps TRBD1 (5 bases). This CDR3 contains 16 residues. Trimming took off 5 bases at V and 1 base at J, with 16 bases between the two ends. Germline V gives CDR1 KGHDR, CDR2 SFDVKD. The CDR3 bases are TGTGCCACCAGTGTTCGGGACGAGGAGGTTAACTATGGCTACACCTTC. Residues: CATSVRDEEVNYGYTF.

The chain has TRBV2 and TRBJ1-1; 7 positions agree with TRBD1. The length of the CDR3 is 14 residues. The V gene end was trimmed by 3 bases and the J gene end by 11 bases; junction bases not matched to a gene: 12. The germline CDR1 and CDR2 sequences are SNHLY and FYNNEI. The chain's CDR3 is CASSDIVIGQAAFF. CDR3 DNA sequence: TGTGCCAGCAGTGATATAGTAATAGGACAGGCGGCTTTCTTT.

There are a few counts of this clone. The chain recombines TRBV12-5 with TRBJ2-5; D unclear. Germline loops: CDR1 LGHNT, CDR2 FRNRAP. This CDR3 comprises 15 residues. The V end lost 1 base, the J end lost 2 bases, and 11 bases lay between the germline ends. CDR3: CASGLGSGPQETQYF. The CDR3 DNA reads as TGTGCTAGTGGTTTGGGATCCGGGCCTCAAGAGACCCAGTACTTC.

Only a few counts were recorded for this clone. The rearrangement links TRBV4-1 to TRBJ2-7, with 9 bases aligning to TRBD1. CDR3 length: 17 residues. With V trimmed by 0 bases and J by 2 bases, 8 bases remained unmatched. Per germline, CDR1 MGHRA and CDR2 YSYEKL. CDR3 protein: CASSQDQSDRGTYEQYF. The CDR3 nucleotides read TGCGCCAGCAGCCAAGACCAGTCGGACAGGGGTACCTACGAGCAGTACTTC.

The chain uses TRBV11-2 and TRBJ1-2; 9 nucleotides match TRBD1. Unmatched junction bases numbered 6, after V lost 0 bases and J lost 7 bases. Germline CDR1 SGHAT, CDR2 FQNNGV. CDR3 length: 15 residues. The CDR3 reads CASSLESGQGGGYTF. CDR3 DNA sequence: TGTGCCAGCAGCTTAGAATCGGGACAGGGCGGTGGCTACACCTTC. The whole variable domain, filled in from reference TRBV11-2 and TRBJ1-2, reads EAGVAQSPRYKIIEKRQSVAFWCNPISGHATLYWYQQILGQGPKLLIQFQNNGVVDDSQLPKDRFSAERLKGVDSTLKIQPAKLEDSAVYLCASSLESGQGGGYTFGSGTRLTVV.